This TCR beta chain was captured by sequencing in a study of T cell responses to AZD1222 COVID-19 vaccine. Broader study findings: Two AZD1222 administrations were followed by greater Spike-specific TCR breadth and depth.

Sequenced by immunoSEQ multiplex PCR; TCRdb stores in-frame clones only, minus some. Here the sample spans approximately 98,000 clones, approximately 89% being singletons. The V end lost 0 bases, the J end lost 0 bases, and 5 bases lay between the germline ends. This CDR3 contains 14 residues. Germline CDR1 and CDR2: SGHRS and YFSETQ. In the case of this clone: Its antigen is unknown.

J is TRBJ2-3 and V is TRBV5-1; D not certain. Source: peripheral blood, taken on day 0 of MenACWY control vaccination. This clonotype was sampled from an adult in good health. The CDR3 region has the DNA TGCGCCAGCAGCTTGGACTCGAGCACAGATACGCAGTATTTT. It codes for CASSLDSSTDTQYF.